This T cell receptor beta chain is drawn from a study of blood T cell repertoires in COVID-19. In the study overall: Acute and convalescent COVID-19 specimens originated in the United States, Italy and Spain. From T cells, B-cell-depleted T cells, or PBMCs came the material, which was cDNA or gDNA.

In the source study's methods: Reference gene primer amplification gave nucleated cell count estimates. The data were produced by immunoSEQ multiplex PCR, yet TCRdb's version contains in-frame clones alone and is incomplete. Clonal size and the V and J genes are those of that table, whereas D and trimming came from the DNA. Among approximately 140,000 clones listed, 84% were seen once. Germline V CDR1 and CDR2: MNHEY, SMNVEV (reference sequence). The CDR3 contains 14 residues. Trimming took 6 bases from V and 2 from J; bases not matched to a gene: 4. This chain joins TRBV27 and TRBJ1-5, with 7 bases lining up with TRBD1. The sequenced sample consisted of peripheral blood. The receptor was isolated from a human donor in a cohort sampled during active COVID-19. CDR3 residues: CASSPDRGNQPQHF. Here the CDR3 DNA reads TGTGCCAGCAGCCCCGACAGGGGCAATCAGCCCCAGCATTTT.